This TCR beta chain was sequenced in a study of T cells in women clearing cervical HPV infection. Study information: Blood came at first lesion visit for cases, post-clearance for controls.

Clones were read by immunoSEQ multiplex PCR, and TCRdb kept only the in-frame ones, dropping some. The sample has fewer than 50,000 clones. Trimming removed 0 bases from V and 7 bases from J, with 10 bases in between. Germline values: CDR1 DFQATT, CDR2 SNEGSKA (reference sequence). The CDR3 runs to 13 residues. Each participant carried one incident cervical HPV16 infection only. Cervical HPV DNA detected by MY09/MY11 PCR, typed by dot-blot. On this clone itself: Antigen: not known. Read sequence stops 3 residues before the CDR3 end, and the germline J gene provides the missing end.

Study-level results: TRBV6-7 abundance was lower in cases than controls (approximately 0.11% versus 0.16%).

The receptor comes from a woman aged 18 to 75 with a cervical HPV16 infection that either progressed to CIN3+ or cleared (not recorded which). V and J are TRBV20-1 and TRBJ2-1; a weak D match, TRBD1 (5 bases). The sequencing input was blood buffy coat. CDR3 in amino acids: CSARDLRQNEQFF. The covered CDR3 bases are TGCAGTGCTAGAGATCTCCGACAGAATGAG.